Following are 24 T cell receptor beta chains from one sample sequenced in a study of blood T cell repertoires in COVID-19. Assay used: immunoSEQ multiplex PCR; TCRdb lists only in-frame clones, some missing. The data hold about 210,000 clones, with around four fifths observed a single time. Sequencing used peripheral blood. These receptors were obtained from a man aged 50 or older with active or convalescent COVID-19.

This chain links TRBV6-5 with TRBJ1-2; weak D call: TRBD1 (5 bases). CDR3 length: 14 amino acids. V lost 5 bases and J lost 4, with 14 bases in between. Germline V CDR1 and CDR2: MNHEY, SVGAGI. The CDR3 sequence is CASSRSGFSYGYTF. The CDR3 nucleotides read TGTGCCAGCAGTCGTTCAGGGTTCTCCTATGGCTACACCTTC.

J is TRBJ2-6 and V is TRBV19; 8 bases fit TRBD1. With 6 bases clipped from V and 7 bases from J, the junction kept 8 bases outside the gene matches. Germline CDR1 and CDR2: LNHDA and SQIVND (reference sequence). CDR3 length: 15 residues. The CDR3, as DNA: TGTGCCAGTAGCCTTGGACAGGGCAGAGCCAACGTCCTGACTTTC. Residues: CASSLGQGRANVLTF.

This chain uses TRBV4-2 with TRBJ2-5; 8 bases map to TRBD2. Germline CDR1 is LGHNA and CDR2 is YNFKEQ. This CDR3 spans 20 amino acids. J was trimmed by 4 bases and V by 1 base; bases with no gene match: 20. The CDR3 loop is CASSQGFAESGGQVLETQYF. In DNA, the CDR3 is TGTGCCAGCAGCCAAGGTTTTGCTGAGAGCGGGGGCCAGGTATTAGAGACCCAGTACTTC.

V gene TRBV6-1 combines with J gene TRBJ1-2; D perhaps matches TRBD1 (6 bases). Germline V lookup: CDR1 MNHNS, CDR2 SASEGT. The CDR3 sequence is 15 residues long. V lost 1 base, J lost 3 bases, and 12 bases lay in between. The CDR3 reads CASSEVLRQDYGYTF. For the CDR3, the DNA is TGTGCCAGCAGTGAAGTTTTGAGACAGGACTATGGCTACACCTTC.

CDR3 amino acids: CASSKGSRGGYTF. The CDR3 DNA follows: TGTGCCAGCAGCAAGGGATCCAGGGGAGGCTACACCTTC. The chain links TRBV21-1 to TRBJ1-2; the DNA was not compared with TRBD1, the D call given in the table. TRBV21-1 is a pseudogene locus. The CDR3 length is 13 residues.

V usage is TRBV2 and J usage is TRBJ1-2; D is ambiguous. The CDR3 is 13 amino acids. Germline CDR1 is SNHLY and CDR2 is FYNNEI. The V end was cut by 4 bases, the J end by 4 bases, with 10 bases between. CDR3 bases: TGTGCCAGCAGTGTGGAGGCAGCCTATGGCTACACCTTC. It yields the protein CASSVEAAYGYTF.

The rearrangement links TRBV7-2 to TRBJ2-7; 7 bases line up with TRBD2. Germline assignment: CDR1 SGHTA and CDR2 FQGNSA. The CDR3 runs 16 residues. V gave up 3 bases and J gave up 2 bases; unmatched junction bases: 10. The CDR3 loop is CASSLGPGTKPYEQYF. In DNA, the CDR3 is TGTGCCAGCAGCTTGGGCCCCGGGACTAAACCCTACGAGCAGTACTTC.

This chain joins TRBV28 and TRBJ1-5, with 11 bases matching TRBD1. V trimming: 3 bases; J trimming: 7 bases; junction bases outside the gene matches: 2. The CDR3 extends over 14 amino acids. Germline loops: CDR1 MDHEN, CDR2 SYDVKM. The CDR3 coding sequence is TGTGCCAGCAGTTTGGGACAGGGGGGACAGCCCCAGCATTTT. Translation gives CASSLGQGGQPQHF.

The chain is built from TRBV6-5 and TRBJ1-1; D ambiguous. Trimming took off 7 bases at V and 2 bases at J, with 11 bases between the two ends. CDR1 MNHEY and CDR2 SVGAGI come from the germline V gene. This CDR3 spans 13 amino acids. CDR3 residues: CASTQFFNTEAFF. The CDR3 DNA sequence: TGTGCCAGCACCCAGTTTTTTAACACTGAAGCTTTCTTT.

CDR3 sequence: CASSVTGGETGELFF. DNA for the CDR3: TGTGCCAGCAGCGTCACAGGGGGTGAGACCGGGGAGCTGTTTTTT. The chain links TRBV7-6 to TRBJ2-2; 8 bases fit TRBD1. Germline V gene sequence: CDR1 SGHVS, CDR2 FNYEAQ. CDR3 length: 15 amino acids. The V gene end was trimmed by 5 bases and the J gene end by 5 bases; junction bases not matched to a gene: 7.

The J gene is TRBJ1-1, the V gene TRBV2; D possibly corresponds to TRBD1 (5 bases). Germline V gives CDR1 SNHLY, CDR2 FYNNEI. The CDR3 runs 18 residues. V was pared by 0 bases and J by 3 bases, with 20 bases between. CDR3 residues: CASSEARTRVPGDTEAFF. The CDR3 DNA follows: TGTGCCAGCAGTGAAGCAAGAACCCGGGTCCCGGGGGACACTGAAGCTTTCTTT.

This rearrangement joins TRBV4-2 to TRBJ2-7; D perhaps matches TRBD2 (6 bases). This CDR3 is built from 15 residues. V dropped 0 bases and J dropped 1 base, with 10 bases sitting between them. CDR1 and CDR2 (germline): LGHNA, YNFKEQ. For the CDR3, the DNA is TGTGCCAGCAGCCAAGATATAGCGGATTCCTACGAGCAGTACTTC. Encoded protein: CASSQDIADSYEQYF.

The V call is TRBV7-3, the J call TRBJ1-6; no definite D call. The CDR3 extends over 13 amino acids. Germline V lookup: CDR1 SGHTA, CDR2 FQGTGA. Trimming pared 4 bases from V and 9 bases from J, leaving 10 bases between. The CDR3 DNA reads TGTGCCAGCAGCTCCCTTGCGGGTTCACCCCTCCACTTT. As protein: CASSSLAGSPLHF.

This chain links TRBV7-8 with TRBJ2-1, with D tentatively TRBD2 (6 bases). Germline values: CDR1 SGHVS, CDR2 FQNEAQ. The CDR3 spans 14 residues. V was pared by 7 bases and J by 3 bases, with 13 bases between. CDR3 loop: CASILGTDYNEQFF. The CDR3 nucleotides read TGTGCCAGCATCCTCGGGACTGACTACAATGAGCAGTTCTTC. The full variable domain, with the rest looked up from reference TRBV7-8 and TRBJ2-1, is GAGVSQSPRYKVAKRGQDVALRCDPISGHVSLFWYQQALGQGPEFLTYFQNEAQLDKSGLPSDRFFAERPEGSVSTLKIQRTQQEDSAVYLCASILGTDYNEQFFGPGTRLTVL.

This sequence joins TRBV28 and TRBJ1-2, with D unclear. CDR1 and CDR2 (germline): MDHEN, SYDVKM. V was cut by 1 base and J by 5 bases, with 23 bases left in between. This CDR3 spans 18 amino acids. CDR3 sequence: CASSLLTELLAGLYGYTF. The CDR3 region has the DNA TGTGCCAGCAGTTTATTGACCGAGCTGTTGGCGGGTCTTTATGGCTACACCTTC.

The V call is TRBV7-8, the J call TRBJ1-1; the D is unclear. The germline V gene encodes CDR1 SGHVS and CDR2 FQNEAQ. V dropped 5 bases and J dropped 11 bases, with 15 bases sitting between them. CDR3 size: 12 residues. The DNA of the CDR3 is TGTGCCAGCAGCCTAGGAGGGTTTGGGGCTTTCTTT. It codes for CASSLGGFGAFF.

This clone has only a few counts. CDR3 DNA sequence: TGTGCCAGCAGTTCCCGACAACAGGGCTCCTACGAGCAGTACTTC. Translation: CASSSRQQGSYEQYF. The rearrangement uses TRBV5-5 and TRBJ2-7; TRBD1 is a possible D gene (6 bases). Germline CDR1 and CDR2: SGHKS and YYEKEE (reference sequence). This CDR3 contains 15 residues. With 5 bases removed from V and 0 bases from J, the gap between germline ends came to 15 bases.

This clone came up a few times. The chain recombines TRBV19 with TRBJ1-5; 9 bases match TRBD1. V lost 4 bases to trimming and J lost 3 bases; unmatched junction nucleotides: 7. CDR1 LNHDA and CDR2 SQIVND come from the germline V gene (reference sequence). The CDR3 has 16 amino acids. CDR3 DNA sequence: TGTGCCAGTAGTACCAGACAGGGGGAGGTCAATCAGCCCCAGCATTTT. Translation gives CASSTRQGEVNQPQHF. Together with reference TRBV19 and TRBJ1-5, the CDR3 gives the full variable domain: DGGITQSPKYLFRKEGQNVTLSCEQNLNHDAMYWYRQDPGQGLRLIYYSQIVNDFQKGDIAEGYSVSREKKESFPLTVTSAQKNPTAFYLCASSTRQGEVNQPQHFGDGTRLSIL.

The genes are TRBV7-6 and TRBJ2-7; 7 bases are shared with TRBD2. Germline V gene lookup returns CDR1 SGHVS and CDR2 FNYEAQ. The CDR3 runs to 15 residues. V gave up 5 bases and J gave up 5 bases; unmatched junction bases: 12. The CDR3 nucleotides are TGTGCCAGCAGCCTCCTAGCGGACAACCGGGACGAGCAGTACTTC. Translating it yields CASSLLADNRDEQYF.

Comments on this clone: The junction does not match germline at one end; this may be a read error. The gene calls are TRBV9 and TRBJ2-3; 7 bases map to TRBD1. Germline CDR1 reads SGDLS; CDR2 reads YYNGEE. This CDR3 is built from 15 residues. The CDR3 DNA is TGTGCCAGCAGCGTCCAGGGACAGCCCACAAATACGCAGTATTTT. Translated, it gives CASSVQGQPTNTQYF.

The count of this clone is one. V and J are TRBV2 and TRBJ1-6; D may be TRBD1 (5 bases). V gave up 8 bases and J gave up 0 bases, with 14 bases separating them. The CDR3 contains 16 residues. Looked up from germline, CDR1 is SNHLY and CDR2 is FYNNEI. This CDR3 reads CASRDSRSSYNSPLHF. In DNA form, the CDR3 reads TGTGCCAGCCGGGACTCAAGAAGCTCCTATAATTCACCCCTCCACTTT.

The CDR3 reads CASSFRGRGGNEKLFF. Written as DNA, the CDR3 is TGTGCCAGCAGTTTCAGGGGTCGGGGCGGGAATGAAAAACTGTTTTTT. The chain recombines TRBV28 with TRBJ1-4; tentatively, D is TRBD1 (6 bases). The V gene lost 3 bases and the J gene lost 5 bases, with 16 bases spanning the gap. Germline loops: CDR1 MDHEN, CDR2 SYDVKM. This CDR3 spans 16 amino acids.

The chain carries TRBV5-1 and TRBJ1-5, with a weak D call TRBD1 (6 bases). Per the germline V gene, CDR1 is SGHRS and CDR2 is YFSETQ. Trimming cost V 1 base and J 9 bases, with 14 bases left between them. This CDR3 contains 14 residues. The CDR3 DNA follows: TGCGCCAGCAGCTTGCGTGGGGGGGCTGGGCCCCAGCATTTT. Encoded protein: CASSLRGGAGPQHF.

This rearrangement joins TRBV18 to TRBJ2-2; the match to TRBD2 covers 11 bases. With 2 bases clipped from V and 6 bases from J, the junction kept 2 bases outside the gene matches. The CDR3 length is 15 residues. Germline lookup yields CDR1 KGHSH and CDR2 LQKENI. CDR3 sequence: CASSPTLAGAGELFF. The CDR3 DNA is TGTGCCAGCTCACCAACACTAGCGGGGGCCGGGGAGCTGTTTTTT.